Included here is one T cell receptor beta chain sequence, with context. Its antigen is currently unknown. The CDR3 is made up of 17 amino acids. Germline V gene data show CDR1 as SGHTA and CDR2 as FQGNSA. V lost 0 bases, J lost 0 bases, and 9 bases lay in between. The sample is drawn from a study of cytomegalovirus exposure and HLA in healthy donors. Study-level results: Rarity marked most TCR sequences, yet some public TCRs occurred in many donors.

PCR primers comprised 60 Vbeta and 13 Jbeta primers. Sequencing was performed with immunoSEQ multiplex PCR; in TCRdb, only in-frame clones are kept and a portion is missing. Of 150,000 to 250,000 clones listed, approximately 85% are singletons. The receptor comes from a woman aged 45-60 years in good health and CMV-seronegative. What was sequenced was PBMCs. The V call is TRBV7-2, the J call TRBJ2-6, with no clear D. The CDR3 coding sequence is TGTGCCAGCAGCTTAGCCTCTCACATCTCTGGGGCCAACGTCCTGACTTTC. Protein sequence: CASSLASHISGANVLTF.